Listed below are T cell receptor beta chains from one sample, sequenced in a study of cytomegalovirus exposure and HLA in healthy donors. Produced via immunoSEQ multiplex PCR; TCRdb's table is partial and in-frame only. This sample has roughly 150,000 clones, with roughly four fifths found just once. The sequenced material came from PBMCs. The origin of the receptors is a man aged 25-40 years in good health and CMV-seropositive. CDR3s include the opening cysteine and the closing phenylalanine or tryptophan. D genes are given only for firm matches. Size is stated for part of the rows, as once, few or many counts, or as a class when the clone is expanded.

-	TRBV18	-	TRBJ2-2	CASSPPLKSGELFF	TGTGCCAGCTCACCACCCCTTAAATCCGGGGAGCTGTTTTTT
-	TRBV5-1	-	TRBJ2-3	CASSPTTRATDTQYF	TGCGCCAGCAGTCCGACGACTAGAGCCACAGATACGCAGTATTTT
-	TRBV12-5	-	TRBJ1-4	CASGHATNEKLFF	TGTGCTAGTGGCCATGCAACTAATGAAAAACTGTTTTTT
-	TRBV18	-	TRBJ2-5	CASSPGQKETQYF	TGTGCCAGCTCACCAGGACAGAAAGAGACCCAGTACTTC
-	TRBV20-1	-	TRBJ1-1	CSARRASGAFF	TGCAGTGCTAGGAGGGCCAGTGGGGCTTTCTTT
-	TRBV12-5	-	TRBJ2-7	CASGLDHYEQYF	TGTGCTAGTGGTCTAGATCACTACGAGCAGTACTTC
TRBD1	TRBV7-2	-	TRBJ2-7	CASSPTGTGVAYEQYF	TGTGCCAGCAGCCCCACCGGGACAGGGGTTGCCTACGAGCAGTACTTC
TRBD1	TRBV5-5	few	TRBJ1-1	CASSQTGGTEAFF	TGTGCCAGCAGCCAAACAGGGGGGACTGAAGCTTTCTTT
-	TRBV18	once	TRBJ1-1	CASSPGGNTEAFF	TGTGCCAGCTCACCGGGGGGGAACACTGAAGCTTTCTTT
-	TRBV19	-	TRBJ1-1	CASRDRSNTEAFF	TGTGCCAGTAGGGACAGATCGAACACTGAAGCTTTCTTT
TRBD1	TRBV6-1	few	TRBJ1-2	CASSEAGTGGPYYGYTF	TGTGCCAGCAGTGAAGCGGGGACAGGGGGCCCGTACTATGGCTACACCTTC
-	TRBV19	once	TRBJ1-4	CASSMPMAGEKLFF	TGTGCCAGTAGTATGCCTATGGCAGGTGAAAAACTGTTTTTT
-	TRBV19	-	TRBJ1-5	CASTPVALSNQPQHF	TGTGCCAGTACCCCCGTTGCGTTGAGCAATCAGCCCCAGCATTTT
-	TRBV7-9	-	TRBJ2-3	CASSRSTDTQYF	TGTGCCAGCAGCCGTAGCACAGATACGCAGTATTTT
-	TRBV12-5	-	TRBJ2-3	CASGLVPGLITDTQYF	TGTGCTAGTGGTTTGGTACCCGGACTCATCACAGATACGCAGTATTTT
TRBD2	TRBV7-2	few	TRBJ2-7	CASSLVSSGGSYEQYF	TGTGCCAGCAGCTTAGTTTCTAGCGGGGGTTCCTACGAGCAGTACTTC
TRBD1	TRBV18	-	TRBJ1-1	CASFRQGGREAFF	TGTGCCAGCTTCCGACAGGGAGGCAGGGAAGCTTTCTTT
-	TRBV2	-	TRBJ2-3	CASSENLMPPLTQYF	TGTGCCAGCAGTGAAAACCTAATGCCCCCCCTTACGCAGTATTTT
TRBD2	TRBV27	-	TRBJ2-4	CASSFLAGAKNIQYF	TGTGCCAGCAGTTTCTTAGCGGGAGCGAAAAACATTCAGTACTTC
TRBD2	TRBV7-2	-	TRBJ2-3	CASSSRTSWGTQYF	TGTGCCAGCAGCTCGAGGACTAGCTGGGGTACGCAGTATTTT
TRBD1	TRBV5-1	few	TRBJ1-1	CASSHPSQGGTEAFF	TGCGCCAGCAGCCACCCCTCGCAGGGGGGCACTGAAGCTTTCTTT
-	TRBV5-4	-	TRBJ2-5	CASSLAERGETQYF	TGTGCCAGCAGCTTGGCGGAAAGAGGAGAGACCCAGTACTTC
-	TRBV5-1	-	TRBJ1-4	CASSLAGRGSTTNEKLFF	TGCGCCAGCAGCTTGGCCGGCAGGGGTTCCACAACTAATGAAAAACTGTTTTTT
TRBD2	TRBV5-4	-	TRBJ2-5	CASSFAAGGRQETQYF	TGTGCCAGCAGCTTTGCCGCGGGGGGGCGGCAAGAGACCCAGTACTTC
-	TRBV29-1	-	TRBJ1-1	CSVDYRQTNTEAFF	TGCAGCGTTGATTACCGGCAGACTAACACTGAAGCTTTCTTT
-	TRBV6-6	once	TRBJ2-7	CASSSTGFEQYF	TGTGCCAGCAGCTCTACAGGGTTCGAGCAGTACTTC
-	TRBV7-8	-	TRBJ2-2	CASIPTRISGNTGELFF	TGTGCCAGCATCCCAACCAGGATTAGCGGGAACACCGGGGAGCTGTTTTTT
TRBD2	TRBV10-3	-	TRBJ2-2	CAISESAGDTGELFF	TGTGCCATCAGTGAGTCGGCGGGAGACACCGGGGAGCTGTTTTTT
TRBD2	TRBV6-5	many	TRBJ2-7	CASSLAGEVREQYF	TGTGCCAGCAGTCTAGCGGGAGAGGTTCGCGAGCAGTACTTC